This is a list of T cell receptor beta chains from one sample in a study of T cells in Graves' hyperthyroidism and ophthalmopathy. MiXCR was run by TCRdb on the multiplex PCR reads, yielding one entry per CDR3 protein. The table includes hundreds of thousands of distinct CDR3 sequences, approximately 15% detected once. The sequenced material came from blood. Receptors originate from a woman in her twenties or thirties with Graves' hyperthyroidism that later progressed to Graves' ophthalmopathy. Each CDR3 is given with its conserved first and last residue. Rows give clone size only sometimes, using once, few, many, or a class for an expanded clone.

J gene,V gene,clone size,CDR3 protein
TRBJ1-6,TRBV6-1,many,CASGYRAGDSPLHF
TRBJ2-1,TRBV24-1,many,CATSRAGGSYNEQFF
TRBJ1-1,TRBV20-1,many,CSAPRENTEAFF
TRBJ1-5,TRBV2,many,CACTGTDSNQPQHF
TRBJ2-7,TRBV4-1,NA,CASSQDRDSLLREEYF
TRBJ2-7,TRBV3-1,once,CASSFMGQGTYEQYF
TRBJ1-3,TRBV28,many,CASSSETGAGNTIYF
TRBJ2-6,TRBV9,few,CASSVGQGSGANVLTF
TRBJ2-1,TRBV11-3,many,CASSLGTGVYNEQFF
TRBJ1-4,TRBV12-3/TRBV12-4,many,CASSSSPDRGKKLFF
TRBJ2-3,TRBV19,NA,CASSIGVPDTQYF
TRBJ2-7,TRBV2,NA,CASSLGTGVLEQYF
TRBJ2-5,TRBV2,many,CASSERTSGGETQYF
TRBJ1-3,TRBV20-1,few,CSARDGQGSGNTIYF
TRBJ2-5,TRBV18,many,CASSPRSLAEETQYF
TRBJ1-5,TRBV30,many,CAWQGTGSKQPQHF
TRBJ1-4,TRBV28,many,CASSTQGADEKLFF
TRBJ2-2,TRBV11-3,NA,CASSLFRDRETGELFF
TRBJ2-1,TRBV10-3,many,CAISEGVGSGRPNEQFF
TRBJ2-7,TRBV3-1,NA,CASSLVSGYEQNF
TRBJ1-5,TRBV7-8,many,CASSIHREASTYSNQPQHF
TRBJ2-3,TRBV7-2,few,CASSLNRGGEGDTQYF
TRBJ2-2,TRBV12-3/TRBV12-4,many,CASRTGGSRAGELFF
TRBJ1-5,TRBV20-1,many,CSARASGTDNQPQHF
TRBJ1-1,TRBV7-9,many,CASSATGAPATEAFF
TRBJ1-5,TRBV19,NA,CASTTVDQPQHF
TRBJ1-2,TRBV27,many,CASSFTRDSPHYGYTF
TRBJ2-5,TRBV11-1,many,CASAAGRGQQETQYF
TRBJ1-5,TRBV12-3/TRBV12-4,NA,CASRPVGGESNQPQHF
TRBJ1-1,TRBV2,many,CASSSAVEAFF
TRBJ2-1,TRBV6-1,many,CASRVQGANNEQFF
TRBJ2-2,TRBV2,many,CAIQQAPVGTGELFF
TRBJ1-5,TRBV5-1,many,CASSLGSGNQPQHF
TRBJ1-4,TRBV28,many,CASSQDRTVPTNEKLFF
TRBJ1-1,TRBV3-1,many,CASSQENQWVGQNTEAFF
TRBJ1-2,TRBV28,once,CASSSGTGSGYTF
TRBJ2-1,TRBV4-1,NA,CASSQMGRGSYNEQFF
TRBJ2-5,TRBV6-2/TRBV6-3,NA,CASPTRLAGHDQETQYF
TRBJ1-2,TRBV6-2/TRBV6-3,many,CASNKQGRGYTF
TRBJ2-7,TRBV6-1,NA,CASRQNEQYF
TRBJ1-2,TRBV20-1,few,CSAPNDRSHGYTF
TRBJ2-7,TRBV11-3,many,CASSLRDASYEQYF